This section outlines one TCR beta chain sequence together with its context. What it recognizes is unknown. The sample comes from a study of shared clonotypes between healthy human individuals. Overall study: Donors had three CD4 naive, three CD4 memory, two CD8 naive and one CD8 memory plate apiece. Points from the study as a whole: Shared clonotypes across all four donors exceeded non-shared ones in generation probability. Roughly 5% of naive CD4 clonotypes were common to a few donors.

This table comes from immunoSEQ multiplex PCR, and its TCRdb copy is limited to in-frame clones, with some not included. The sample lists roughly 1.4 million clones, approximately 98.5% occurring once. From germline, CDR1 is MNHEY and CDR2 SVGAGI. The CDR3 loop spans 14 amino acids. The trim removed 6 bases at V and 5 bases at J, leaving 9 bases unmatched. The sequence came from a young man in good health. The chain recombines TRBV6-5 with TRBJ1-2, with TRBD1 identical over 7 bases. Material: naive CD4+ T cells sorted from blood. Subset here: CD45RA+ positively selected. Here the CDR3 DNA reads TGTGCCAGCAGCCGAGAGGGGGCGCAGTATGGCTACACCTTC. This sequence encodes CASSREGAQYGYTF.